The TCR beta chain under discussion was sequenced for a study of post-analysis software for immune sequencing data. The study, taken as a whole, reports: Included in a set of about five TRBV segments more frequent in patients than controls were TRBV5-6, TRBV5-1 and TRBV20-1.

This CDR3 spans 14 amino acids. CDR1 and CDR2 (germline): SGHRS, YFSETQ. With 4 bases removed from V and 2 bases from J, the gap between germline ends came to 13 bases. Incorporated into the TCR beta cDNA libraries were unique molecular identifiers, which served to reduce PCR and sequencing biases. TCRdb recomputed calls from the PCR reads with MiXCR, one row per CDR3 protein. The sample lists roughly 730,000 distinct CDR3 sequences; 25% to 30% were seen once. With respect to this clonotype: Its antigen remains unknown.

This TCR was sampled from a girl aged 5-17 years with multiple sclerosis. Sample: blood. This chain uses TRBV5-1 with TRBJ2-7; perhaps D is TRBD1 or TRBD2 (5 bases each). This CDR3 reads CASSPGPKAYEQYF. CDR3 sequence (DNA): TGCGCCAGCAGCCCGGGACCTAAAGCCTACGAGCAGTACTTC.